These 15 T cell receptor beta chains share one sample of origin, sequenced in a study of T-cell memory formation after mild COVID-19. TCRdb processed the 5' RACE reads anew with MiXCR; each CDR3 protein has one entry. The sample gives a few hundred thousand distinct CDR3 sequences, under 25% of which show up once; about 12% is in the top ten. Specimen: PBMCs or a T cell subset sorted from them (not recorded which). The receptors shown here come from an adult woman who had mild COVID-19 (a few samples of this study predate the infection). Cell type and time point are not known.

This clonotype was seen a handful of times. The V call is TRBV5-6, the J call TRBJ1-1; tentatively, D is TRBD1 (6 bases). The CDR3 covers 14 residues. CDR1 is SGHDT and CDR2 is YYEEEE in the germline V gene. Trimming removed 4 bases at V and 2 bases at J, with 12 bases between. CDR3 in DNA: TGTGCCAGCAGCAAGACAGGTCGTAACACTGAAGCTTTCTTT. The encoded protein is CASSKTGRNTEAFF.

This clonotype occurred a few times. Sequence at one end of the junction differs from germline and may be a read error. The rearrangement joins TRBV15 to TRBJ2-4, with D perhaps assigned TRBD1 or TRBD2 (5 bases each). The CDR3 has 19 residues. Looked up from germline, CDR1 is LNHNV and CDR2 is YYDKDF (reference sequence). CDR3 amino acids: CATSSRSGTSELAKNIQYF. The CDR3 DNA sequence: TGTGCCACCAGCTCAAGATCCGGGACGTCAGAGCTAGCCAAAAACATACAGTACTTC.

This clonotype showed up just a few times. The V call is TRBV15, the J call TRBJ1-1, with 7 nucleotides matching TRBD1. With V trimmed by 6 bases and J by 6 bases, 4 bases remained unmatched. Germline lookup yields CDR1 LNHNV and CDR2 YYDKDF (reference sequence). This CDR3 contains 12 residues. The CDR3 DNA reads as TGTGCCACCAGAGGGACAGTACCTGAAGCTTTCTTT. Translating it yields CATRGTVPEAFF.

This chain uses TRBV12-3 or TRBV12-4 with TRBJ1-1; D not resolved. The CDR3 contains 14 residues. Trimming cost V 2 bases and J 4 bases, with 11 bases left between them. The CDR3 here is CASSLSAPVTEAFF. In DNA form, the CDR3 reads TGTGCCAGCAGTTTATCGGCTCCCGTCACTGAAGCTTTCTTT.

This sequence joins TRBV12-3 or TRBV12-4 and TRBJ2-1, with 10 positions matching TRBD2. The CDR3 length is 17 residues. J lost 9 bases, V lost 6 bases, and 17 bases had no gene match. The CDR3 here is CASSLTLPAGGPPEQFF. The CDR3 nucleotides are TGTGCCAGCAGCCTTACCCTCCCAGCGGGAGGGCCGCCTGAGCAGTTCTTC.

This clonotype was counted a few times. The V gene is TRBV20-1, the J gene TRBJ1-1; 7 bases fit TRBD1. The V gene's germline CDR1 is DFQATT and CDR2 SNEGSKA (reference sequence). This CDR3 contains 12 residues. With V trimmed by 1 base and J by 5 bases, 1 base remained unmatched. The CDR3 spells CSARGRGTEAFF. The CDR3 coding sequence is TGCAGTGCTAGAGGCAGGGGGACTGAAGCTTTCTTT.

This clonotype was recorded at least ten times. The chain joins TRBV2 to TRBJ1-6; a possible D gene is TRBD1 (5 bases). The CDR3 runs to 16 residues. V was trimmed by 4 bases and J by 9 bases, leaving 19 bases between them. Germline loops: CDR1 SNHLY, CDR2 FYNNEI. The CDR3 loop reads CASSGAGSFIGSPLHF. The CDR3 DNA reads TGTGCCAGCAGTGGGGCAGGGTCCTTTATAGGTTCACCCCTCCACTTT. Full variable domain (outside the CDR3, taken from reference TRBV2 and TRBJ1-6): EPEVTQTPSHQVTQMGQEVILRCVPISNHLYFYWYRQILGQKVEFLVSFYNNEISEKSEIFDDQFSVERPDGSNFTLKIRSTKLEDSAMYFCASSGAGSFIGSPLHFGNGTRLTVT.

The V gene is TRBV3-1, the J gene TRBJ1-1; tentatively, D is TRBD1 (5 bases). The V gene's germline CDR1 is LGHDT and CDR2 YNNKEL (reference sequence). The CDR3 has 12 residues. V was trimmed by 6 bases and J by 6 bases, leaving 11 bases between them. The CDR3 sequence is CASRGGEAEAFF. The CDR3, as DNA: TGTGCCAGCAGGGGAGGGGAGGCTGAAGCTTTCTTT.

The V call is TRBV5-6, the J call TRBJ2-1, with a weak D call TRBD2 (5 bases). The germline V gene encodes CDR1 SGHDT and CDR2 YYEEEE. V lost 2 bases to trimming and J lost 0 bases, with 12 bases between them. The CDR3 extends over 16 amino acids. The CDR3 DNA follows: TGTGCCAGCAGCTTTTACGGCGGAGGCTCCTACAATGAGCAGTTCTTC. Its protein is CASSFYGGGSYNEQFF.

There are a few counts of this clonotype. This chain uses TRBV18 with TRBJ1-2; maybe TRBD1 (6 bases). Trimming took off 2 bases at V and 5 bases at J, with 12 bases between the two ends. The CDR3 is 14 amino acids. Germline values: CDR1 KGHSH, CDR2 LQKENI. The CDR3 nucleotides are TGTGCCAGCTCACCAGACGGGACAACTTATGGCTACACCTTC. Its protein is CASSPDGTTYGYTF.

The rearrangement links TRBV12-3 or TRBV12-4 to TRBJ2-7; D not resolved. The CDR3 loop spans 14 amino acids. V gave up 6 bases and J gave up 2 bases, with 14 bases separating them. CDR3 sequence (DNA): TGTGCCAGCAGCTCCTCAATGGTTCCCTACGAGCAGTACTTC. Translated, it gives CASSSSMVPYEQYF.

Concerning this clonotype: Without the conserved terminal phenylalanine or tryptophan, this CDR3 likely stems from a read error. The CDR3 coding sequence is TGCGCCAGCAGCCAAGATAGGCCAGGATATGAGCAGTTCCTC. Its translation is CASSQDRPGYEQFL. The gene calls are TRBV4-1 and TRBJ2-1; D ambiguous. The germline V and J ends were trimmed by 0 bases and 8 bases, with 11 bases remaining between them. Germline CDR1 and CDR2: MGHRA and YSYEKL. The CDR3 totals 14 residues.

This clonotype was seen a few times. V gene TRBV7-8 combines with J gene TRBJ1-5; 10 nucleotides align to TRBD1. CDR1 and CDR2 (germline): SGHVS, FQNEAQ. V was pared by 5 bases and J by 2 bases, with 3 bases of the junction left unmatched. The CDR3 extends over 15 amino acids. In nucleotides, the CDR3 is TGTGCCAGCAGCAAGACAGGGGGCCGCAATCAGCCCCAGCATTTT. Residues: CASSKTGGRNQPQHF.

This clonotype was detected a few times. The J gene is TRBJ2-2, the V gene TRBV4-1; D gene uncertain. V was cut by 2 bases and J by 4 bases, with 11 bases left in between. This CDR3 has 15 residues. The germline gives CDR1 MGHRA, CDR2 YSYEKL. The CDR3: CASSQRSLGTGELFF. For the CDR3, the DNA is TGCGCCAGCAGCCAACGGTCCCTCGGCACCGGGGAGCTGTTTTTT.

This clonotype was detected only a few times. The chain employs TRBV12-3 or TRBV12-4 and TRBJ2-3; D unclear. This CDR3 is built from 13 residues. V shed 2 bases and J shed 4 bases, with 7 bases lying between them. The DNA for the CDR3 is TGTGCCAGCAGTTTACTGGTCCCAGATACGCAGTATTTT. Translating it yields CASSLLVPDTQYF.